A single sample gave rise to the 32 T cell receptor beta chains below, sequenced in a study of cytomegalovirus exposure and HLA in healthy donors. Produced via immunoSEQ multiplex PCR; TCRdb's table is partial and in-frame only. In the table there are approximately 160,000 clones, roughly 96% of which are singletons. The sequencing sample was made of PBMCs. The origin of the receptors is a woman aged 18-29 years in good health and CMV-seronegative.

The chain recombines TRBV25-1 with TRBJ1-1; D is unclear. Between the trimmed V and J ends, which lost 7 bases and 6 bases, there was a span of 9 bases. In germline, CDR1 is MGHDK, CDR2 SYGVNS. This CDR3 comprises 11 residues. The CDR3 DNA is TGTGCCAGCACTCGAGGGTCTGAAGCTTTCTTT. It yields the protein CASTRGSEAFF.

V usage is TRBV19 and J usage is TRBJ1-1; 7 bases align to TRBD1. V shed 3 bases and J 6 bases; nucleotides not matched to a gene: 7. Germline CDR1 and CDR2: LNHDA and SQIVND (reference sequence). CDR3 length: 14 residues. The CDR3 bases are TGTGCCAGTAGTATGCCTGGGACAGTACCTGAAGCTTTCTTT. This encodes CASSMPGTVPEAFF.

The CDR3 region is CATSREYNSPLHF. The CDR3 bases are TGTGCCACCAGCAGGGAGTATAATTCACCCCTCCACTTT. V and J are TRBV15 and TRBJ1-6; no clear D gene. This CDR3 has 13 amino acids. Trimming pared 3 bases from V and 4 bases from J, leaving 4 bases between. Germline V gene data show CDR1 as LNHNV and CDR2 as YYDKDF (reference sequence). Combining the CDR3 with reference TRBV15 and TRBJ1-6 gives the whole variable domain DAMVIQNPRYQVTQFGKPVTLSCSQTLNHNVMYWYQQKSSQAPKLLFHYYDKDFNNEADTPDNFQSRRPNTSFCFLDIRSPGLGDTAMYLCATSREYNSPLHFGNGTRLTVT.

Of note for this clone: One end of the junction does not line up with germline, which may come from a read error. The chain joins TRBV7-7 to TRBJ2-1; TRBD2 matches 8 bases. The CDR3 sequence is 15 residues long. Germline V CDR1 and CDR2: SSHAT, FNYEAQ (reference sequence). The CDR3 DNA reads TGTGCTAGCAGCTTAGTCGCGGGGGGCGTCAATGAGCAGTTCTTC. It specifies CASSLVAGGVNEQFF.

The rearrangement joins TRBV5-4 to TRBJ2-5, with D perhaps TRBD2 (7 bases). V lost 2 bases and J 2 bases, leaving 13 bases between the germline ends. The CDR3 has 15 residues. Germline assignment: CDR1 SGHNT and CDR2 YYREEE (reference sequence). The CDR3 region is CASSFIGGPQETQYF. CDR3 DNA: TGTGCCAGCAGCTTTATCGGGGGGCCTCAAGAGACCCAGTACTTC.

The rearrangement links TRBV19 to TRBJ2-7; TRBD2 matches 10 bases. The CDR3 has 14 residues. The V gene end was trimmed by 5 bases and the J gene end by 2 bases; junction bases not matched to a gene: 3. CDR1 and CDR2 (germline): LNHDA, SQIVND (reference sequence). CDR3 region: CASSSTSGAYEQYF. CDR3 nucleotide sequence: TGTGCCAGTAGTTCCACTAGCGGGGCCTACGAGCAGTACTTC.

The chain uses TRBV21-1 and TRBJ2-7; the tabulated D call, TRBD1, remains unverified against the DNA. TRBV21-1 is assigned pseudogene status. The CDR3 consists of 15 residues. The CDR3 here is CASSGGQAKGYEQYF. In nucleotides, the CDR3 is TGTGCCAGCAGCGGAGGACAGGCCAAGGGCTACGAGCAGTACTTC.

The CDR3 bases are TGTGCCAGCAGCTTCGGACAGTGGTCCTACGAGCAGTACTTC. Translating gives CASSFGQWSYEQYF. The chain combines TRBV7-9 with TRBJ2-7, with a possible D match to TRBD1 (6 bases). CDR1 and CDR2 from the germline V gene are SEHNR and FQNEAQ (reference sequence). The CDR3 covers 14 residues. Deletions cut 3 bases from V and 1 base from J, with 10 bases between. Full variable domain (missing parts from reference TRBV7-9 and TRBJ2-7): DTGVSQNPRHKITKRGQNVTFRCDPISEHNRLYWYRQTLGQGPEFLTYFQNEAQLEKSRLLSDRFSAERPKGSFSTLEIQRTEQGDSAMYLCASSFGQWSYEQYFGPGTRLTVT.

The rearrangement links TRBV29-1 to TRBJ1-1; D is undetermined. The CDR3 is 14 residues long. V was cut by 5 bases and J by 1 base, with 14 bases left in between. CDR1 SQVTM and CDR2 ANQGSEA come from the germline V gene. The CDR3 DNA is TGCAGCGTTCTCACCCAGGCAAAGAACACTGAAGCTTTCTTT. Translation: CSVLTQAKNTEAFF.

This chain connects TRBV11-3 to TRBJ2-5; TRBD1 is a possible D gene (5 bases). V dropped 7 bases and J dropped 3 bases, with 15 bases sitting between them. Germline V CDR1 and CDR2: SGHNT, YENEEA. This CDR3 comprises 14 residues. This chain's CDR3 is CASNPSGMEETQYF. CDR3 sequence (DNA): TGTGCCAGCAACCCCTCAGGGATGGAAGAGACCCAGTACTTC. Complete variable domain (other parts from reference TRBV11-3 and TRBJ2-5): EAGVVQSPRYKIIEKKQPVAFWCNPISGHNTLYWYLQNLGQGPELLIRYENEEAVDDSQLPKDRFSAERLKGVDSTLKIQPAELGDSAVYLCASNPSGMEETQYFGPGTRLLVL.

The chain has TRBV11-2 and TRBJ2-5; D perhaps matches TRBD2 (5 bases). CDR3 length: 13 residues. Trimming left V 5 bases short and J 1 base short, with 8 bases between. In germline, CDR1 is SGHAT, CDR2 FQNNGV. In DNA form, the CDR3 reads TGTGCCAGCAGCCCGGGGATCCAAGAGACCCAGTACTTC. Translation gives CASSPGIQETQYF. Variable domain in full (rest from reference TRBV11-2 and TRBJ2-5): EAGVAQSPRYKIIEKRQSVAFWCNPISGHATLYWYQQILGQGPKLLIQFQNNGVVDDSQLPKDRFSAERLKGVDSTLKIQPAKLEDSAVYLCASSPGIQETQYFGPGTRLLVL.

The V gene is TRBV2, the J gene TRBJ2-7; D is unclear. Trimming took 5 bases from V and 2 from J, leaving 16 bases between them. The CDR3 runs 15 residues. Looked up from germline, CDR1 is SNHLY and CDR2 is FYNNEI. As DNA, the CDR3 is TGTGCCAGCAGTCCAGTCGTGGTCAGGCCCTACGAGCAGTACTTC. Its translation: CASSPVVVRPYEQYF.

The CDR3 bases are TGTGCCAGCAGCCTAACGCCCCCGGTGAACACTGAAGCTTTCTTT. Encoded protein: CASSLTPPVNTEAFF. This chain joins TRBV6-6 and TRBJ1-1; D is unclear. CDR1 and CDR2 (germline): MNHNY, SVGAGI (reference sequence). The CDR3 sequence is 15 residues long. V lost 6 bases to trimming and J lost 0 bases, with 14 bases between them.

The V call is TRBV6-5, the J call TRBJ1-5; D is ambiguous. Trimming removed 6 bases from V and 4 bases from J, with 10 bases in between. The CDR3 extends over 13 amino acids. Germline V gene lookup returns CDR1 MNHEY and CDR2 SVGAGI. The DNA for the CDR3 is TGTGCCAGCAGCCCCTCGAGTAATCAGCCCCAGCATTTT. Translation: CASSPSSNQPQHF.

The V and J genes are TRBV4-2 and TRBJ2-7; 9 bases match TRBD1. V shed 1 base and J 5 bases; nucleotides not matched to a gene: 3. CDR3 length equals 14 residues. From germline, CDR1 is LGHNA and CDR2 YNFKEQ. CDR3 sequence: CASSQGTGDDEQYF. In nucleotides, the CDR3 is TGTGCCAGCAGCCAAGGGACAGGGGATGACGAGCAGTACTTC.

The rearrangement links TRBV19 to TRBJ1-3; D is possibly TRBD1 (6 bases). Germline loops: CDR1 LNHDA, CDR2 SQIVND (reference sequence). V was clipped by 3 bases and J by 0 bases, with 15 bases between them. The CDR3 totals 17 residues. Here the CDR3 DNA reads TGTGCCAGTAGTATTCAGGGGCCAAGTAGCTCTGGAAACACCATATATTTT. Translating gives CASSIQGPSSSGNTIYF.

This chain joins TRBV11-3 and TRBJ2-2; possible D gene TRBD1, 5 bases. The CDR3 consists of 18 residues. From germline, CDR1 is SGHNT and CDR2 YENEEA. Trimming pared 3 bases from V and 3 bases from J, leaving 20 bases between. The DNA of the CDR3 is TGTGCCAGCAGCTTGACGGTAGGACACCAGCCTTACACCGGGGAGCTGTTTTTT. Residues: CASSLTVGHQPYTGELFF.

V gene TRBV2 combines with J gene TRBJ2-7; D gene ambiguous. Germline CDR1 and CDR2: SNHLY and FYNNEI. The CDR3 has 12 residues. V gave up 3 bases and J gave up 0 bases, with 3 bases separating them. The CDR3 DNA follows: TGTGCCAGCAGTGACAACTCCTACGAGCAGTACTTC. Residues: CASSDNSYEQYF.

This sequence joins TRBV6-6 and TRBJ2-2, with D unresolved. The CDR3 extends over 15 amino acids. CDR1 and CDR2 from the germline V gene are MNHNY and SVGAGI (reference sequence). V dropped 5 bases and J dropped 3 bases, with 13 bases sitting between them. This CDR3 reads CASSRPDRDTGELFF. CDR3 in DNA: TGTGCCAGCAGTCGCCCCGATAGAGACACCGGGGAGCTGTTTTTT.

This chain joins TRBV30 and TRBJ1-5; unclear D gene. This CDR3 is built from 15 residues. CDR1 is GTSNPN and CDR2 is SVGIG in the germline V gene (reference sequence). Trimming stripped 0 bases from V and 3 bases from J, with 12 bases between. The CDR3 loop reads CAWSVLGRDNQPQHF. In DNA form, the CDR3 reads TGTGCCTGGAGTGTACTGGGGAGGGACAATCAGCCCCAGCATTTT.

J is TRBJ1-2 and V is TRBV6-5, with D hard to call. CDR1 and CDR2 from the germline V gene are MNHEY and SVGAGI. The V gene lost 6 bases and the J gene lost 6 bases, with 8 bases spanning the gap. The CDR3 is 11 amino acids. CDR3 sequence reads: CASRDFNGYTF. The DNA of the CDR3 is TGTGCCAGCAGGGACTTTAATGGCTACACCTTC.

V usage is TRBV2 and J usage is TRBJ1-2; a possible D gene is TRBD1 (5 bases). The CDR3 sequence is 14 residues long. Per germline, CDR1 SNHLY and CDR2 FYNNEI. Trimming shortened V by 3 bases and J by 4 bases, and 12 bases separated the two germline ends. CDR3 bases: TGTGCCAGCAGTGAGGTTGACAGCTTCTATGGCTACACCTTC. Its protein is CASSEVDSFYGYTF.

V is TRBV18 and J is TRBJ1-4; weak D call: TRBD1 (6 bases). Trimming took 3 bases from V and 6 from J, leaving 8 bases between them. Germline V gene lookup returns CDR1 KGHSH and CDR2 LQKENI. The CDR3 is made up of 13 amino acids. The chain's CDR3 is CASSPGQYEKLFF. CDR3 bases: TGTGCCAGCTCACCCGGACAGTATGAAAAACTGTTTTTT.

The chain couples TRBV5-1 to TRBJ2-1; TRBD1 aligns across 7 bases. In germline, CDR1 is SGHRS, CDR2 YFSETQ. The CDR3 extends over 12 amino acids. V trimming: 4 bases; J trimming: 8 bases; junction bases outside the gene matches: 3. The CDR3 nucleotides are TGCGCCAGCAGCCACGACAGGGATGAGCAGTTCTTC. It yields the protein CASSHDRDEQFF. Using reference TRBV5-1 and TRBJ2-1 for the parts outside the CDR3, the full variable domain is KAGVTQTPRYLIKTRGQQVTLSCSPISGHRSVSWYQQTPGQGLQFLFEYFSETQRNKGNFPGRFSGRQFSNSRSEMNVSTLELGDSALYLCASSHDRDEQFFGPGTRLTVL.

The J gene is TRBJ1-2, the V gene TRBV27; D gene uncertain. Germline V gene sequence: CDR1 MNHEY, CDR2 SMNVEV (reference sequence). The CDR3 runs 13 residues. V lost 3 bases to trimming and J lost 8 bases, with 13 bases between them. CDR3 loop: CASSFMAGGGYTF. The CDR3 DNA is TGTGCCAGCAGTTTCATGGCAGGTGGCGGCTACACCTTC.

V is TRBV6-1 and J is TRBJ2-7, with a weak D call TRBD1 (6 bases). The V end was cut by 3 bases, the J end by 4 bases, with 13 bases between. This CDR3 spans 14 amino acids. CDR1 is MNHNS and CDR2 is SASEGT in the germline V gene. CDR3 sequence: CASSDWDNKYEQYF. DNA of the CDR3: TGTGCCAGCAGTGATTGGGACAATAAATACGAGCAGTACTTC.

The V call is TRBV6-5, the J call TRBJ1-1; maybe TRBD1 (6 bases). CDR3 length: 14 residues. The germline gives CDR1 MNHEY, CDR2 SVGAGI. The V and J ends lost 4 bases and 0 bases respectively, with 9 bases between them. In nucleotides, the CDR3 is TGTGCCAGCAGTTCCTACAGGGTGAACACTGAAGCTTTCTTT. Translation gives CASSSYRVNTEAFF.

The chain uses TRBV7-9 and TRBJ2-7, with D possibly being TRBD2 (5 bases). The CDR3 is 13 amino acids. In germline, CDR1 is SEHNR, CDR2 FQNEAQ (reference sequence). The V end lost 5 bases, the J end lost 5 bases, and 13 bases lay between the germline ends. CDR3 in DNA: TGTGCCAGCAGCGACCGGGGTCGGGACGAGCAGTACTTC. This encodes CASSDRGRDEQYF.

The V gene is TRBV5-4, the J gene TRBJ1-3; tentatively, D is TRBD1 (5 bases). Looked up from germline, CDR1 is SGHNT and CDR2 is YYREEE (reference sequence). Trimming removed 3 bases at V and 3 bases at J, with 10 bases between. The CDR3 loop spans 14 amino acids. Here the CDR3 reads CASSSQGGGNTIYF. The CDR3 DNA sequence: TGTGCCAGCAGCTCCCAGGGAGGTGGAAACACCATATATTTT.

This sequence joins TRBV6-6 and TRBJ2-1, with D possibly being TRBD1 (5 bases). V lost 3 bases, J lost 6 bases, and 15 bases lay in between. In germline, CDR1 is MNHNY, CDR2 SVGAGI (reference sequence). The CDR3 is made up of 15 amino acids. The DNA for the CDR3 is TGTGCCAGCAGTTATGGGGCAGGGATTCCCAATGAGCAGTTCTTC. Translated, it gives CASSYGAGIPNEQFF.

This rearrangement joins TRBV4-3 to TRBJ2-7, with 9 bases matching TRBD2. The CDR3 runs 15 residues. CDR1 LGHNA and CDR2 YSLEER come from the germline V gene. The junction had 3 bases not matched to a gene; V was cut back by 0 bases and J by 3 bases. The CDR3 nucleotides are TGCGCCAGCAGCCAAGACTCTAGCGGGGTCTACGAGCAGTACTTC. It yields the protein CASSQDSSGVYEQYF.

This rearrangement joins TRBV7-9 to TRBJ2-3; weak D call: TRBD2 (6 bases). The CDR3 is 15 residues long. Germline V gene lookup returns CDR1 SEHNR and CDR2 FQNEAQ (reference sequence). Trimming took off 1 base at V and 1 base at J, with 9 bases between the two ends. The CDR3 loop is CASSLGASGTDTQYF. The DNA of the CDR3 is TGTGCCAGCAGCTTAGGGGCTAGCGGCACAGATACGCAGTATTTT.